This T cell receptor (beta chain) emerged from a study of blood T cell repertoires in COVID-19. Overall study context: Material from acute and convalescent COVID-19 was sourced from the United States, Italy and Spain.

Original processing notes: Amplification with reference gene primers provided the estimates of nucleated cell counts. Clones were read by immunoSEQ multiplex PCR, and TCRdb kept only the in-frame ones, dropping some. That table furnishes V, J and clone size, whereas the DNA furnished D and trimming. Among about 100,000 clones listed, 70% to 90% were seen once. Patients in Seattle were enrolled during active infection, then followed longitudinally. CDR1 and CDR2 from the germline V gene are SNHLY and FYNNEI. V was shortened by 6 bases and J by 3 bases, with 15 bases between the two germline ends. The CDR3 covers 14 residues.

Source material: peripheral blood. V usage is TRBV2 and J usage is TRBJ2-7, with a tentative D call TRBD2 (6 bases). This receptor was obtained from a human donor with COVID-19, enrolled during active disease. The donor label of this sample is uncertain. CDR3 sequence reads: CASRSGTGDYEQYF. The CDR3, as DNA: TGTGCCAGCAGATCCGGGACGGGAGACTACGAGCAGTACTTC.